The 6 T cell receptor beta chains below come from one sample, sequenced in a study of technical replicates of blood from a handful of donors. The table came from immunoSEQ multiplex PCR; TCRdb's copy has only in-frame clones and leaves some out. Among approximately 75,000 clones, about 97% were seen once, and the ten largest hold around 0.3%. Specimen: T cells isolated from PBMCs. The receptors were gathered from a human donor in good health.

This clone was counted a single time. The chain uses TRBV30 and TRBJ2-2, with D possibly matching TRBD2 (5 bases). With 1 base removed from V and 5 bases from J, the gap between germline ends came to 11 bases. The CDR3 consists of 14 residues. Germline CDR1 GTSNPN, CDR2 SVGIG (reference sequence). DNA of the CDR3: TGTGCCTGGAGTGGGTGGTGGGAGACCGGGGAGCTGTTTTTT. Its translation is CAWSGWWETGELFF.

The chain uses TRBV27 and TRBJ2-7; 9 nucleotides agree with TRBD2. This CDR3 contains 14 residues. CDR1 is MNHEY and CDR2 is SMNVEV in the germline V gene (reference sequence). V dropped 4 bases and J dropped 4; count of bases not matched to a gene: 5. The CDR3: CASSYSSGSYEQYF. CDR3 bases: TGTGCCAGCAGTTACAGTAGCGGGAGTTACGAGCAGTACTTC.

The chain links TRBV29-1 to TRBJ2-3, with 11 bases aligning to TRBD1. Germline V gene data show CDR1 as SQVTM and CDR2 as ANQGSEA. CDR3 length: 13 residues. The junction had 4 bases not matched to a gene; V was cut back by 6 bases and J by 5 bases. The CDR3, as DNA: TGCAGCGTCGGGACAGGGGGGGAAGATACGCAGTATTTT. Its translation is CSVGTGGEDTQYF.

This sequence joins TRBV27 and TRBJ2-5; D is undetermined. CDR3 size: 13 residues. Trimming removed 5 bases at V and 0 bases at J, with 7 bases between. Germline CDR1 is MNHEY and CDR2 is SMNVEV (reference sequence). The CDR3 nucleotides are TGTGCCAGCAGTCCTATGTACCAAGAGACCCAGTACTTC. Its translation is CASSPMYQETQYF.

The chain joins TRBV9 to TRBJ2-7; unclear D gene. There are 13 residues in the CDR3. Germline lookup yields CDR1 SGDLS and CDR2 YYNGEE. V lost 0 bases to trimming and J lost 3 bases, with 7 bases between them. For the CDR3, the DNA is TGTGCCAGCAGCGTAGGGCAGGACTACGAGCAGTACTTC. Translating it yields CASSVGQDYEQYF. Full variable domain (remainder filled in from reference TRBV9 and TRBJ2-7): DSGVTQTPKHLITATGQRVTLRCSPRSGDLSVYWYQQSLDQGLQFLIQYYNGEERAKGNILERFSAQQFPDLHSELNLSSLELGDSALYFCASSVGQDYEQYFGPGTRLTVT.

V and J are TRBV5-1 and TRBJ2-2, with TRBD2 matching 9 bases. The V gene end was trimmed by 7 bases and the J gene end by 7 bases; junction bases not matched to a gene: 8. The CDR3 loop spans 14 amino acids. Germline CDR1 SGHRS, CDR2 YFSETQ. The CDR3 sequence is CASSRTSASGELFF. CDR3 sequence (DNA): TGCGCCAGCTCTCGGACTAGCGCTAGCGGGGAGCTGTTTTTT.